This TCR beta chain was sequenced for a study of blood T cell repertoires in COVID-19. The CDR3 consists of 13 residues. V was pared by 8 bases and J by 8 bases, with 9 bases of the junction left unmatched. Germline lookup yields CDR1 KGHSH and CDR2 LQKENI. Participants came from 24 US areas, aged roughly 18 to 89 years. Study processing details: Using reference gene primer amplification, nucleated cell counts were estimated. The repertoire was sequenced with immunoSEQ multiplex PCR; TCRdb's copy has only in-frame clones and lacks some. V, J and clone size derive from that table, while D and trimming were established from the DNA sequence. Among roughly 190,000 clones listed, 70% to 90% were seen once.

The sequencing sample was made of PBMCs or T cells enriched from blood (not recorded which). This clonotype was obtained from a woman between 40 and 55 years old in a cohort exposed to, infected with or recovered from COVID-19 (not recorded which). The rearrangement links TRBV18 to TRBJ2-1, with 7 bases aligning to TRBD2. The CDR3 coding sequence is TGTGCCAGCACGAGACTAGCCCTCGATGAGCAGTTCTTC. Protein sequence: CASTRLALDEQFF.